These 9 T cell receptor beta chains were sequenced from one sample in a study of vaccination effects on CD4 cells after COVID-19. Which antigens these TCRs recognize remains unknown. The protocol was immunoSEQ multiplex PCR, while the TCRdb copy is restricted to in-frame clones and leaves out a portion. The sample consists of some 70,000 clones, 75% to 85% of them appearing once. Before sequencing, viral peptide pools were used by the ViraFEST assay to expand antigen-specific CD4+ T cells. A roughly 10-day culture period preceded the isolation of CD4+ T cells. BNT162b2 vaccine or mRNA-1273 vaccine was given to participants in two doses. Specimen: CD4+ T cells from PBMCs cultured with HCoV-229E spike peptides, collected after COVID-19 vaccination. The receptors stem from a human donor who received a COVID-19 vaccine.

V is TRBV30 and J is TRBJ2-5; 12 bases match TRBD2. Germline V gives CDR1 GTSNPN, CDR2 SVGIG (reference sequence). V lost 7 bases and J lost 0; bases outside the gene matches: 9. The CDR3 consists of 16 residues. CDR3 in amino acids: CAYAPGLAGYQETQYF. The CDR3 nucleotides read TGTGCCTACGCTCCGGGACTAGCGGGTTACCAAGAGACCCAGTACTTC.

The chain links TRBV30 to TRBJ2-3; D is unresolved. V dropped 3 bases and J dropped 4 bases, with 8 bases sitting between them. The CDR3 is 12 residues long. Germline V lookup: CDR1 GTSNPN, CDR2 SVGIG (reference sequence). This CDR3 reads CAWSGGPDTQYF. The DNA for the CDR3 is TGTGCCTGGAGCGGCGGACCAGATACGCAGTATTTT.

The chain combines TRBV19 with TRBJ1-1; D remains ambiguous. The CDR3 has 14 residues. Deletions cut 5 bases from V and 1 base from J, with 11 bases between. CDR1 is LNHDA and CDR2 is SQIVND in the germline V gene (reference sequence). Here the CDR3 DNA reads TGTGCCAGTAGTGCCTGGATCAGGAACACTGAAGCTTTCTTT. Translating it yields CASSAWIRNTEAFF.

The V and J genes are TRBV24-1 and TRBJ1-5, with TRBD1 matching 8 bases. The CDR3 runs 15 residues. Germline loops: CDR1 KGHDR, CDR2 SFDVKD. After removal of 8 bases from V and 4 bases from J, the junction contained 9 bases not matched to a gene. The CDR3 sequence is CATNATGGRNQPQHF. The CDR3 coding sequence is TGTGCCACCAACGCAACAGGGGGAAGAAATCAGCCCCAGCATTTT.

The rearrangement joins TRBV19 to TRBJ1-3; D not certain. Trimming shortened V by 4 bases and J by 2 bases, and 9 bases separated the two germline ends. CDR3 size: 14 residues. CDR1 and CDR2 from the germline V gene are LNHDA and SQIVND (reference sequence). In DNA, the CDR3 is TGTGCCAGTAGTAAAGGAGGCACTGGAAACACCATATATTTT. Protein product: CASSKGGTGNTIYF.

This clone was detected a few times. V usage is TRBV6-5 and J usage is TRBJ2-3; D not resolved. V was pared by 0 bases and J by 0 bases, with 7 bases between. The CDR3 loop spans 15 amino acids. The germline CDR1 and CDR2 sequences are MNHEY and SVGAGI. CDR3 loop: CASSYSRVSTDTQYF. The CDR3 DNA sequence: TGTGCCAGCAGTTACTCCCGAGTTAGCACAGATACGCAGTATTTT.

The chain has TRBV18 and TRBJ1-2; the match to TRBD1 covers 10 bases. The CDR3 is 18 residues long. The J segment lost 2 bases and the V segment lost 3 bases, leaving 12 bases of the junction unmatched. Germline lookup yields CDR1 KGHSH and CDR2 LQKENI. CDR3 bases: TGTGCCAGCTCACCGGAACTTGGGACAGGGGTTGGAAACTATGGCTACACCTTC. The encoded protein is CASSPELGTGVGNYGYTF.

The count of this clone is one. V and J are TRBV6-4 and TRBJ1-4; D is perhaps TRBD1 (5 bases). This CDR3 has 16 residues. The V end was cut by 0 bases, the J end by 4 bases, with 12 bases between. Germline V CDR1 and CDR2: MRHNA, SNTAGT. The CDR3 nucleotides are TGTGCCAGCAGTGACTCGACGGGGCGGGTTAATGAAAAACTGTTTTTT. Amino acids: CASSDSTGRVNEKLFF.

This clone was counted a single time. The chain links TRBV30 to TRBJ1-2; TRBD1 might be the D (5 bases). Trimming shortened V by 0 bases and J by 7 bases, and 18 bases separated the two germline ends. The CDR3 spans 15 residues. Germline CDR1 reads GTSNPN; CDR2 reads SVGIG (reference sequence). Here the CDR3 DNA reads TGTGCCTGGAGTGTAGGTGGGGCCCTGGTCTCTGGCTACACCTTC. This sequence encodes CAWSVGGALVSGYTF.